A selection of T cell receptor beta chains follows, all from one sample in a study of human T cells and chemical hapten exposure. TCRdb reprocessed the RACE reads via MiXCR and lists one record per CDR3 protein. The sample includes roughly 64,000 distinct CDR3 sequences, about 11% seen only once; the top ten take roughly 2.3%. The source material was whole blood, sampled in connection with sensitization to the hapten diphenylcyclopropenone (DPC). The receptors originated from a woman in her twenties or thirties with alopecia areata. Some clones in this sample may be carry-over from other donors' samples. The CDR3 runs from the conserved cysteine through the conserved F or W. D genes are given only for firm matches. The size entry is marked missing in some rows and otherwise reads once, few, many or a size class.

V gene	clone size	D gene	J gene	CDR3 DNA	CDR3 protein
TRBV7-2	few	NA	TRBJ1-6	TGTGCCAGCAGCTTTGCCACTGATTATTCACCCCTCCACTTT	CASSFATDYSPLHF
TRBV9	many	TRBD2	TRBJ2-1	TGTGCCAGCAGCGTAGAAGCGGGGGACAATGAGCAGTTCTTC	CASSVEAGDNEQFF
TRBV6-1	many	NA	TRBJ2-7	TGTGCCAGCAGCGGGGGCCGTTACGAGCAGTACTTC	CASSGGRYEQYF
TRBV7-9	few	NA	TRBJ2-5	TGTGCCAGCAGCTCCTCCGGGACTGGGCAAGAGACCCAGTACTTC	CASSSSGTGQETQYF
TRBV28	few	TRBD2	TRBJ2-7	TGTGCCAGCAGTTTGGGGACTAGTTACGAGCAGTACTTC	CASSLGTSYEQYF
TRBV5-1	many	TRBD2	TRBJ2-3	TGCGCCAGCAGCTCGGGACTACATATGACAGATACGCAGTATTTT	CASSSGLHMTDTQYF
TRBV20-1	many	TRBD2	TRBJ2-1	TGCAGTGCTAGAGTCGCTAGCGGGAGCAATGAGCAGTTCTTC	CSARVASGSNEQFF
TRBV5-1	few	TRBD2	TRBJ2-1	TGCGCCAGCAGCTTGGGACTAGCGGGTTTGAATGAGCAGTTCTTC	CASSLGLAGLNEQFF
TRBV6-2/TRBV6-3	few	TRBD2	TRBJ2-3	TGTGCCAAGCGAAACCCGGGACTAGCTGTGACAGATACGCAGTATTTT	CAKRNPGLAVTDTQYF
TRBV7-2	NA	NA	TRBJ2-7	TGTGCCAGCAGCCCACCCCCTGCTAACTACGAGCAGTACTTC	CASSPPPANYEQYF
TRBV18	NA	TRBD2	TRBJ2-7	TGTGCCAGCTCACCACCGACTAGCGGGGGACAAGAGCAGTACTTC	CASSPPTSGGQEQYF
TRBV3-1	few	NA	TRBJ1-6	TGTGCCAGCAGCCCGTTCGAAGGGTCTTCGAATTCACCCCTCCACTTT	CASSPFEGSSNSPLHF
TRBV7-2	few	TRBD2	TRBJ2-5	TGTGCCAGCAGTGGGGGACTAGCGGGGCCACAAGAGACCCAGTACTTC	CASSGGLAGPQETQYF
TRBV6-2/TRBV6-3	many	NA	TRBJ1-5	TGTGCCAGCATGGATACCAATCAGCCCCAGCATTTT	CASMDTNQPQHF
TRBV15	NA	TRBD1	TRBJ2-3	TGTGCCACCAGCCGACAGGGACGGGACACAGATACGCAGTATTTT	CATSRQGRDTDTQYF
TRBV7-3	few	NA	TRBJ2-5	TGTGCCAGCAGCCCAGACAGGAATCGAGAGACCCAGTACTTC	CASSPDRNRETQYF
TRBV12-3/TRBV12-4	few	TRBD2	TRBJ2-1	TGTGCCAGCAGTTTCCTAGCGGGAGGGCAGTACAATGAGCAGTTCTTC	CASSFLAGGQYNEQFF
TRBV18	many	NA	TRBJ2-7	TGTGCCAGCTCACCCCCTGGTCCCCGGCGGGAGCAGTACTTC	CASSPPGPRREQYF
TRBV7-9	NA	TRBD1	TRBJ1-4	TGTGCCAGCAGCTCCGACAGGGATGAAAAACTGTTTTTT	CASSSDRDEKLFF
TRBV29-1	NA	TRBD1	TRBJ2-7	TGCAGCGTTCTTCGGAAGACAGGGCGATTAGAAGAGCAGTACTTC	CSVLRKTGRLEEQYF
TRBV4-2	NA	NA	TRBJ2-5	TGTGCCAGCTGCCAATATACCGGGACTGGGCAAGAGACCCAGTACTTC	CASCQYTGTGQETQYF
TRBV11-2	NA	TRBD2	TRBJ2-4	TGTGCCAGCAGCTTAACTAGCGGGAGACACATTCAGTACTTC	CASSLTSGRHIQYF
TRBV5-1	many	NA	TRBJ2-1	TGCGCCAGCAGCTTGGCTAGCCAGGGCGATGAGCAGTTCTTC	CASSLASQGDEQFF
TRBV20-1	NA	NA	TRBJ2-7	TGCAGTGCTAGAGAGATGTACGAGCAGTACTTC	CSAREMYEQYF
TRBV3-1	NA	NA	TRBJ2-7	TGTGCCAGCAGCCAAGGCCGAGAATACGAGCAGTACTTC	CASSQGREYEQYF
TRBV18	NA	NA	TRBJ1-3	TGTGCCAGCTCACCGGGGAGCTCTGGAAACACCATATATTTT	CASSPGSSGNTIYF
TRBV6-5	few	NA	TRBJ2-2	TGTGCCACCTGGAGCCGGGGGAGGACCGGGGAGCTGTTTTTT	CATWSRGRTGELFF
TRBV4-1	NA	NA	TRBJ2-7	TGCGCCAGCAGCCATGCGCGGCAGGGGAGGAACGAGCAGTACTTC	CASSHARQGRNEQYF